The clone carrying this T cell receptor beta chain occurred a few times. The antigen is undetermined. Template switching with 5'RACE generated the TCR cDNA and added a universal primer site and UMIs. TCRdb analysed the 5' RACE reads with MiXCR anew, one entry per CDR3 protein. Counted here are 250,000 or so distinct CDR3 sequences, around 3.5% occurring once; the ten biggest clones make up about 20%. This sample is drawn from a study of T cells after yellow fever vaccination. The study, taken as a whole, reports: Contaminating bulk clonotypes could be abundant in FACS-sorted repertoires. Once the booster was given, most primary-vaccination clones reappeared, at over 95% for CD4 and over 85% for CD8. Some clonotypes, a small share, were shared between CD4 and CD8 compartments.

The CDR3 runs 13 residues. CDR1 SGHTA and CDR2 FQGNSA come from the germline V gene. Trimming removed 6 bases at V and 5 bases at J, with 13 bases between. The chain carries TRBV7-2 and TRBJ1-2; D not resolved. This sequence was found in a man in his late teens or twenties who received the YFV17D yellow fever vaccine. Here the sequenced sample was PBMCs, taken 15 days after the yellow fever booster vaccination. In DNA form, the CDR3 reads TGTGCCAGCAGTCCCCCGGCCCTTTATGGCTACACCTTC. As protein: CASSPPALYGYTF.